One and the same sample provided the 29 T cell receptor beta chains below, sequenced in a study of blood T cells in healthy people across ages. Using a J-beta primer mix together with a sample-barcoded 5' primer, a second PCR was run for roughly 6 to 11 cycles. TCRdb analysed the 5' RACE reads with MiXCR anew, one entry per CDR3 protein. The table lists 920,000 or so distinct CDR3 sequences, 40% to 45% of them singletons. Source material: blood. All receptors come from an older woman in good health.

In its sample, this clonotype was seen once. CDR3 DNA sequence: TGCAGCGTTGAAATCGACAGGGGTCTTTCCTACGAGCAGTACTTC. This gives the protein CSVEIDRGLSYEQYF. The chain employs TRBV29-1 and TRBJ2-7; 8 nucleotides line up with TRBD1. The CDR3 extends over 15 amino acids. V trimming: 2 bases; J trimming: 1 base; junction bases outside the gene matches: 7. Germline V gives CDR1 SQVTM, CDR2 ANQGSEA.

This rearrangement joins TRBV27 to TRBJ2-7; maybe TRBD2 (5 bases). This CDR3 has 14 amino acids. Germline values: CDR1 MNHEY, CDR2 SMNVEV (reference sequence). V lost 3 bases to trimming and J lost 3 bases, with 12 bases between them. The CDR3 DNA sequence: TGTGCCAGCAGTTTGAAGACGGGGAACTACGAGCAGTACTTC. As protein: CASSLKTGNYEQYF.

The chain couples TRBV7-2 to TRBJ2-7; 7 positions agree with TRBD2. This CDR3 spans 15 amino acids. Trimming cost V 3 bases and J 3 bases; bases outside gene matches: 8. CDR1 and CDR2 from the germline V gene are SGHTA and FQGNSA. The CDR3 reads CASSLGGSPDYEQYF. In nucleotides, the CDR3 is TGTGCCAGCAGCTTGGGCGGGAGCCCGGACTACGAGCAGTACTTC.

This clonotype was detected only a few times. The rearrangement uses TRBV20-1 and TRBJ2-5; either TRBD1 or TRBD2 may fit D (6 bases each). The CDR3 is made up of 17 amino acids. V was clipped by 0 bases and J by 2 bases, with 19 bases between them. CDR1 and CDR2 from the germline V gene are DFQATT and SNEGSKA (reference sequence). CDR3 loop: CSARDQRGARLQETQYF. The CDR3 DNA follows: TGCAGTGCTAGAGATCAGAGGGGGGCCCGTTTACAAGAGACCCAGTACTTC.

The chain couples TRBV3-1 to TRBJ1-2, with D possibly TRBD1 on 6 matching bases. Germline CDR1 and CDR2: LGHDT and YNNKEL (reference sequence). The germline V and J ends were trimmed by 1 base and 3 bases, with 9 bases remaining between them. CDR3 size: 14 residues. CDR3 amino acids: CASSQGNRDYGYTF. The CDR3 coding sequence is TGTGCCAGCAGCCAAGGCAACAGGGACTATGGCTACACCTTC. The whole variable domain, filled in from reference TRBV3-1 and TRBJ1-2, reads DTAVSQTPKYLVTQMGNDKSIKCEQNLGHDTMYWYKQDSKKFLKIMFSYNNKELIINETVPNRFSPKSPDKAHLNLHINSLELGDSAVYFCASSQGNRDYGYTFGSGTRLTVV.

Worth noting for this clonotype: A read error may produce the germline difference seen at one junction end. The genes are TRBV9 and TRBJ2-7, with D possibly matching TRBD1 (5 bases). With the DNA end fitting TRBJ2-1 better, the J assignment may be wrong. Germline V gives CDR1 SGDLS, CDR2 YYNGEE. This CDR3 spans 14 amino acids. The CDR3 nucleotides are TGTACCAGCAGCGTAGACAGAATTTACAATGAGCAGTTCTTC. It codes for CTSSVDRIYNEQFF.

This CDR3 reads CSVGFGAIQDEQYF. The CDR3 nucleotides read TGCAGCGTTGGCTTCGGGGCGATCCAGGACGAGCAGTACTTC. V usage is TRBV29-1 and J usage is TRBJ2-5, with D perhaps assigned TRBD1 or TRBD2 (5 bases each). The J call is doubtful: the DNA matches TRBJ2-7 better. The germline V gene encodes CDR1 SQVTM and CDR2 ANQGSEA. There are 14 residues in the CDR3.

This clonotype was detected once. The V and J genes are TRBV24-1 and TRBJ2-1, with 10 bases matching TRBD2. The CDR3 consists of 14 residues. The ends lost 4 bases at V and 7 bases at J; junction bases unmatched: 3. Germline-derived CDR1 and CDR2 are KGHDR and SFDVKD. CDR3 loop: CATSEASGRNEQFF. The CDR3 nucleotides read TGTGCCACCAGTGAGGCTAGCGGGAGAAATGAGCAGTTCTTC.

The chain recombines TRBV21-1 with TRBJ2-7. TRBV21-1 is a pseudogene segment. The CDR3 is 15 amino acids. Here the CDR3 DNA reads TGTGCCAGCAGCAAAGAGAAAGGTGTAACCTACGAGCAGTACTTC. This encodes CASSKEKGVTYEQYF.

This chain joins TRBV5-6 and TRBJ2-5; 8 nucleotides agree with TRBD1. The CDR3 covers 14 residues. The junction had 9 bases not matched to a gene; V was cut back by 9 bases and J by 2 bases. Per the germline V gene, CDR1 is SGHDT and CDR2 is YYEEEE. The CDR3, as DNA: TGTGCCACCCTCGGACAGGGCAAACAAGAGACCCAGTACTTC. Its protein is CATLGQGKQETQYF.

The chain recombines TRBV6-5 with TRBJ2-4; D possibly uses TRBD1 or TRBD2 (7 bases each). The closer fit of TRBJ2-5 to the DNA end suggests the J call may be wrong. Germline assignment: CDR1 MNHEY and CDR2 SVGAGI. This CDR3 comprises 16 residues. CDR3 in amino acids: CASSYSKGAAGETQYF. The CDR3 DNA is TGTGCCAGCAGTTACTCTAAGGGGGCAGCGGGGGAGACCCAGTACTTC.

The chain couples TRBV29-1 to TRBJ2-5, with 8 bases aligning to TRBD1. Germline V gene data show CDR1 as SQVTM and CDR2 as ANQGSEA. The J segment lost 4 bases and the V segment lost 4 bases, leaving 5 bases of the junction unmatched. This CDR3 has 13 residues. The chain's CDR3 is CSVGQGRGETQYF. For the CDR3, the DNA is TGCAGCGTTGGACAGGGGCGGGGAGAGACCCAGTACTTC.

Here the CDR3 reads CASSYVQRAPGEQYF. For the CDR3, the DNA is TGTGCCAGCAGTTACGTCCAGCGGGCGCCCGGCGAGCAGTACTTC. This chain joins TRBV6-2 or TRBV6-3 and TRBJ2-7; possibly TRBD2 for D (6 bases). CDR1 is MNHEY and CDR2 is SVGEGT in the germline V gene. V was pared by 2 bases and J by 6 bases, with 17 bases between. This CDR3 is 15 amino acids long.

The chain combines TRBV27 with TRBJ2-5; 7 nucleotides align to TRBD2. The J call may not be correct, given that the DNA end is closer to TRBJ2-7. Germline V gene sequence: CDR1 MNHEY, CDR2 SMNVEV (reference sequence). This CDR3 comprises 11 residues. The CDR3 here is CAIGGSGEQYF. The CDR3 DNA follows: TGTGCCATCGGGGGGAGTGGCGAGCAGTACTTC.

This clonotype has only one observation. This chain links TRBV5-6 with TRBJ1-1; a possible D gene is TRBD1 (5 bases). Germline V gene data show CDR1 as SGHDT and CDR2 as YYEEEE. Trimming removed 4 bases at V and 3 bases at J, with 19 bases between. This CDR3 has 16 amino acids. CDR3 sequence: CASSLYRTGQDTEAFF. The CDR3 DNA sequence: TGTGCCAGCAGCCTCTATAGGACCGGACAAGACACTGAAGCTTTCTTT.

This clonotype was recorded a few times. This CDR3 is CASRSTVNTEAFF. CDR3 nucleotide sequence: TGTGCCAGCAGATCCACAGTGAACACTGAAGCTTTCTTT. The chain has TRBV7-2 and TRBJ1-1; D is unclear. The length of the CDR3 is 13 residues. Trimming took off 6 bases at V and 0 bases at J, with 8 bases between the two ends. Germline CDR1 reads SGHTA; CDR2 reads FQGNSA.

This chain joins TRBV20-1 and TRBJ2-1; 13 positions agree with TRBD2. Trimming cost V 0 bases and J 9 bases; bases outside gene matches: 11. This CDR3 comprises 17 residues. Germline V gene data show CDR1 as DFQATT and CDR2 as SNEGSKA (reference sequence). CDR3 DNA sequence: TGCAGTGCTAGAGATCTATCGGGACTAGCGGGAATCGGTGAGCAGTTCTTC. Protein sequence: CSARDLSGLAGIGEQFF.

This clonotype was observed a handful of times. The chain carries TRBV20-1 and TRBJ1-5; tentative D call: TRBD1 (5 bases). Germline loops: CDR1 DFQATT, CDR2 SNEGSKA (reference sequence). The V end lost 1 base, the J end lost 3 bases, and 13 bases lay between the germline ends. This CDR3 is 15 amino acids long. The CDR3 bases are TGCAGTGCTAGAGCTTCCCAGGGAAACAATCAGCCCCAGCATTTT. It yields the protein CSARASQGNNQPQHF.

The table lists this clonotype with a few counts. The chain employs TRBV11-2 and TRBJ2-1; the match to TRBD2 covers 9 bases. The assigned J gene may be wrong: the sequence end matches TRBJ2-7 better. The CDR3 has 16 amino acids. Per germline, CDR1 SGHAT and CDR2 FQNNGV. This CDR3 is CASSALAGPSYNEQYF. In nucleotides, the CDR3 is TGTGCCAGCAGCGCCCTAGCGGGACCTTCCTACAATGAGCAGTACTTC.

This clonotype came up a few times. J is TRBJ2-5 and V is TRBV4-1; 9 nucleotides match TRBD1. The CDR3 covers 15 residues. The germline V gene has CDR1 MGHRA and CDR2 YSYEKL. The V segment lost 1 base and the J segment 4 bases; nucleotides outside the gene matches: 4. CDR3 bases: TGCGCCAGCAGCCAAGGGACAGGGGCGGGAGAGACCCAGTACTTC. It specifies CASSQGTGAGETQYF.

There are a few counts of this clonotype. A read error may produce the germline difference seen at one junction end. The chain links TRBV18 to TRBJ2-5; no reliable D call. CDR1 is KGHSH, CDR2 LQKENI, per germline. The CDR3 is 12 residues long. The CDR3 loop is CASSPNSEIQYF. In DNA, the CDR3 is TGTGCCAGCTCACCCAACTCAGAGATCCAGTACTTC.

This clonotype has more than one count but fewer than ten. V is TRBV11-2 and J is TRBJ2-5; 8 bases agree with TRBD2. V lost 2 bases to trimming and J lost 11 bases; unmatched junction nucleotides: 13. Germline CDR1 is SGHAT and CDR2 is FQNNGV. CDR3 length: 15 residues. The CDR3 DNA reads TGTGCCAGCAGCTTATGGACTAGCAGCGCGGGGGAGCAGTACTTC. It codes for CASSLWTSSAGEQYF.

The rearrangement links TRBV7-9 to TRBJ2-3, with a tentative D call TRBD1 (5 bases). Germline CDR1 is SEHNR and CDR2 is FQNEAQ (reference sequence). The CDR3 runs to 16 residues. V lost 4 bases and J lost 1, with 15 bases in between. This CDR3 reads CASSSTNQGGTDTQYF. DNA of the CDR3: TGTGCCAGCAGCTCCACAAATCAGGGCGGCACAGATACGCAGTATTTT.

This chain links TRBV27 with TRBJ2-4; 9 positions agree with TRBD1. The DNA end is more similar to TRBJ2-7, so the J call may be wrong. CDR3 length: 17 residues. CDR1 is MNHEY, CDR2 SMNVEV, per germline (reference sequence). The CDR3 loop is CASSLEFPGQGTYEQYF. The CDR3 nucleotides are TGTGCCAGCAGTTTAGAGTTTCCGGGACAGGGCACCTACGAGCAGTACTTC.

The sample holds many counts of this clonotype. An end of the junction does not agree with germline; a read error may underlie this. V gene TRBV29-1 combines with J gene TRBJ2-7; D remains ambiguous. The CDR3 length is 12 residues. The germline V gene has CDR1 SQVTM and CDR2 ANQGSEA. The CDR3 protein is CSVQEVGHEQYF. CDR3 nucleotides: TGCAGCGTTCAAGAGGTTGGCCACGAGCAGTACTTC.

V gene TRBV29-1 combines with J gene TRBJ2-7; 7 nucleotides line up with TRBD1. Losses at the gene ends were 6 bases for V and 0 bases for J; bases not matched to a gene: 8. Germline values: CDR1 SQVTM, CDR2 ANQGSEA. This CDR3 spans 14 amino acids. CDR3 region: CSVLSRGSSYEQYF. In DNA, the CDR3 is TGCAGCGTCCTTTCCAGGGGGAGCTCCTACGAGCAGTACTTC.

The J gene is TRBJ2-7, the V gene TRBV6-5; TRBD2 matches at 8 bases. V gave up 6 bases and J gave up 5 bases; unmatched junction bases: 12. Looked up from germline, CDR1 is MNHEY and CDR2 is SVGAGI. This CDR3 is built from 15 residues. The CDR3 DNA is TGTGCCAGCAGGGGAAGGAGCGGGAGTTCCCACGAGCAGTACTTC. Amino acid sequence: CASRGRSGSSHEQYF.

The V call is TRBV29-1, the J call TRBJ2-3; 9 nucleotides agree with TRBD1. The ends lost 4 bases at V and 5 bases at J; junction bases unmatched: 4. The CDR3 extends over 13 amino acids. Germline CDR1 and CDR2: SQVTM and ANQGSEA. Here the CDR3 DNA reads TGCAGCGTTGGGGACAGGGTGAGAGATACGCAGTATTTT. It codes for CSVGDRVRDTQYF.

The chain joins TRBV11-3 to TRBJ2-4; weak D call: TRBD1 (6 bases). Gene TRBJ2-7 matches the end of the DNA better, so the J call may be wrong. CDR1 and CDR2 from the germline V gene are SGHNT and YENEEA. The CDR3 length is 14 residues. The CDR3 coding sequence is TGTGCCAGCAGCTCCAGGGGAATGGCCTACGAGCAGTACTTC. Translating gives CASSSRGMAYEQYF.